A selection of T cell receptor beta chains follows, all from one sample in a study of blood T cell repertoires in COVID-19. Here immunoSEQ multiplex PCR was the method, and the copy in TCRdb shows in-frame clones only, minus some. The table has fewer than 90,000 clones, roughly 80% seen once. Input material: peripheral blood. Every receptor here comes from a human donor in a cohort sampled during active COVID-19. Each CDR3 is given with its conserved first and last residue. The D gene is left open where the match is weak. The size of a clone is reported for some rows only, either as once, few or many, or as a class for expanded clones.

>16|-|TRBJ2-5|-|TRBV28
CASSSLRSSYQETQYF
TGTGCCAGCAGTTCCCTTCGGTCTTCGTACCAAGAGACCCAGTACTTC
>14|-|TRBJ2-3|-|TRBV4-3
CASSRSGTADTQYF
TGCGCCAGCAGCCGTAGCGGGACAGCAGATACGCAGTATTTT
>15|-|TRBJ2-7|-|TRBV15
CATSRKTTGSYEQYF
TGTGCCACCAGCAGAAAAACCACAGGTAGCTACGAGCAGTACTTC
>14|few|TRBJ2-2|TRBD2|TRBV24-1
CATSGIGGSGELFF
TGTGCCACCAGTGGGATCGGGGGGAGCGGGGAGCTGTTTTTT
>14|-|TRBJ2-1|TRBD1|TRBV9
CASSPRDRGPEQFF
TGTGCCAGCAGCCCCCGGGACAGGGGGCCTGAGCAGTTCTTC
>14|-|TRBJ2-7|-|TRBV4-3
CASSQESGPYEQYF
TGCGCCAGCAGCCAAGAGTCAGGCCCCTACGAGCAGTACTTC
>16|-|TRBJ2-7|TRBD1|TRBV19
CASRTNRDRRTYEQYF
TGTGCCAGTAGGACAAACCGGGACAGGCGAACCTACGAGCAGTACTTC
>13|-|TRBJ1-2|TRBD1|TRBV27
CASRTGTGLRVIF
TGTGCCAGCAGAACCGGGACAGGACTAAGAGTGATCTTC
>14|few|TRBJ1-3|-|TRBV28
CASSSGQLRNTIYF
TGTGCCAGCAGTTCAGGACAGCTACGAAACACCATATATTTT
>12|-|TRBJ2-7|-|TRBV6-2/TRBV6-3
CASSRQSYEQYF
TGTGCCAGCAGTCGACAGTCCTACGAGCAGTACTTC
>14|few|TRBJ2-7|-|TRBV7-2
CASSLDGGMGEQYF
TGTGCCAGCAGCTTAGATGGGGGGATGGGGGAGCAGTACTTC
>14|few|TRBJ1-6|-|TRBV7-2
CASLSGRANSPLHF
TGTGCCAGCTTGTCTGGCAGGGCGAATTCACCCCTCCACTTT
>16|-|TRBJ2-1|TRBD2|TRBV28
CASSFFGTRDYNEQFF
TGTGCCAGCAGTTTTTTCGGGACTAGAGACTACAATGAGCAGTTCTTC
>13|-|TRBJ1-2|-|TRBV6-5
CASSSGGWDGYTF
TGTGCCAGCTCTTCGGGGGGCTGGGATGGCTACACCTTC
>14|-|TRBJ2-2|-|TRBV2
CASNLATNTGELFF
TGTGCCAGCAATCTAGCGACGAACACCGGGGAGCTGTTTTTT
>16|-|TRBJ2-1|-|TRBV28
CASSPRLGGSYNEQFF
TGTGCCAGCAGTCCGCGGTTGGGAGGCTCCTACAATGAGCAGTTCTTC